This is a list of T cell receptor beta chains from one sample in a study of T cells after posttransplantation cyclophosphamide. Sequenced by immunoSEQ multiplex PCR; TCRdb stores in-frame clones only, minus some. The sample includes fewer than 20,000 clones, roughly 72% of them seen just once. Sequencing was performed on PBMCs, taken after an allogeneic stem cell transplant with post-transplant cyclophosphamide. These receptors originate from a male patient aged 30 to 39 who received an allogeneic stem cell transplant from a related donor, was CMV-positive, and had acute GVHD only. Some T cells may trace back to the graft donor. Both conserved end residues are trimmed from each CDR3.

TRBV2	TRBJ1-1	ASPTGRDTEAF
TRBV6-4	TRBJ1-4	ASRTGPGEKLF
TRBV28	TRBJ1-1	ASSLTGPNTEAF
TRBV2	TRBJ1-1	ASSPDSAGAF
TRBV7-2	TRBJ1-1	ASSLVGTGGEAF
TRBV6-5	TRBJ2-4	ASQTGSEADLY
TRBV5-6	TRBJ1-1	ASSRGTGRAEAF
TRBV6-1	TRBJ1-4	ASRTGATNEKLF
TRBV19	TRBJ2-1	ASKAVEGAWGEQF
TRBV5-4	TRBJ2-7	ASSLSGSVIYEQY
TRBV4-2	TRBJ1-2	ASSQDQPRLYGYT
TRBV11-2	TRBJ2-7	ASSLDLLRSYEQY
TRBV11-3	TRBJ1-1	ASSQIGRGTEAF
TRBV2	TRBJ2-3	ASLSGGRGDTQY
TRBV12-2	TRBJ1-1	ASRPGTPNTEAF
TRBV7-2	TRBJ2-7	ASSLQGNYEQY
TRBV6-5	TRBJ2-3	ASSYALAGTDTQY